The rows below give T cell receptor beta chains drawn from one sample of a study of blood T cell repertoires in COVID-19. Only in-frame clones appear in the TCRdb table, and some are missing; sequencing was by immunoSEQ multiplex PCR. The table shows some 250,000 clones, with approximately 86% occurring only once. The sample taken for sequencing was peripheral blood. All receptors derive from a woman in her sixties or seventies with active or convalescent COVID-19. CDR3s include the opening cysteine and the closing phenylalanine or tryptophan. The order of the fields is V gene, J gene, D gene, clone size, CDR3 DNA, CDR3 protein. D genes are given only for firm matches. Clone size is shown for a subset of rows, as once, few, many or a class of expanded clone.

V gene: TRBV4-3; J gene: TRBJ1-3; D gene: TRBD1; clone size: -; CDR3 DNA: TGCGCCAGCAGCCAAGGGACAGGGGATGGAAACACCATATATTTT; CDR3 protein: CASSQGTGDGNTIYF
V gene: TRBV3-1/TRBV3-2; J gene: TRBJ1-4; D gene: -; clone size: -; CDR3 DNA: TGTGCCAGCAGCCAAGCCCCAGGGCGAACCGAAAAACTGTTTTTT; CDR3 protein: CASSQAPGRTEKLFF
V gene: TRBV5-8; J gene: TRBJ2-3; D gene: -; clone size: once; CDR3 DNA: TGTGCCAGCAGCTTGTATGGCAACACAGATACGCAGTATTTT; CDR3 protein: CASSLYGNTDTQYF
V gene: TRBV6-4; J gene: TRBJ1-1; D gene: -; clone size: -; CDR3 DNA: TGTGCCAGCAGTTTACAGGCCCACACTGAAGCTTTCTTT; CDR3 protein: CASSLQAHTEAFF
V gene: TRBV9; J gene: TRBJ2-5; D gene: -; clone size: -; CDR3 DNA: TGTGCCAGCAGCGTAGGCGGGGACCAAGAGACCCAGTACTTC; CDR3 protein: CASSVGGDQETQYF
V gene: TRBV4-3; J gene: TRBJ2-3; D gene: -; clone size: -; CDR3 DNA: TGCGCCAGCAGCCAAGATGGAGATGTCACAGATACGCAGTATTTT; CDR3 protein: CASSQDGDVTDTQYF
V gene: TRBV20-1; J gene: TRBJ2-5; D gene: TRBD2; clone size: -; CDR3 DNA: TGCAGTCTAGCGGGGCAAGAGACCCAGTACTTC; CDR3 protein: CSLAGQETQYF
V gene: TRBV12-3/TRBV12-4; J gene: TRBJ1-1; D gene: -; clone size: -; CDR3 DNA: TGTGCCAGCAGTTTTGGAGGTAGCGCTGAAGCTTTCTTT; CDR3 protein: CASSFGGSAEAFF
V gene: TRBV6-5; J gene: TRBJ2-1; D gene: TRBD2; clone size: -; CDR3 DNA: TGTGCCAGCAGTTACGGGGGGGGGTTTGACAATGAGCAGTTCTTC; CDR3 protein: CASSYGGGFDNEQFF
V gene: TRBV18; J gene: TRBJ1-2; D gene: TRBD1; clone size: -; CDR3 DNA: TGTGCCAGCTCACCGGGACAGGGAGCATTCGTTTGGCGTAACTATGGCTACACCTTC; CDR3 protein: CASSPGQGAFVWRNYGYTF
V gene: TRBV3-1/TRBV3-2; J gene: TRBJ2-5; D gene: TRBD2; clone size: -; CDR3 DNA: TGTGCCAGCAGGATGGGACTAGCGGAGCAAGAGACCCAGTACTTC; CDR3 protein: CASRMGLAEQETQYF
V gene: TRBV10-3; J gene: TRBJ2-2; D gene: TRBD2; clone size: -; CDR3 DNA: TGTGCCATCATTCGGGGGGACACCGGGGAGCTGTTTTTT; CDR3 protein: CAIIRGDTGELFF
V gene: TRBV19; J gene: TRBJ1-4; D gene: -; clone size: -; CDR3 DNA: TGTGCCAGTAGTATAGGTCACCTCGAGGGAAAACTGTTTTTT; CDR3 protein: CASSIGHLEGKLFF
V gene: TRBV7-2; J gene: TRBJ1-2; D gene: TRBD1; clone size: few; CDR3 DNA: TGTGCCAGCAGCCGTACCACAGGGGGCGGTAGTGGCTACACCTTC; CDR3 protein: CASSRTTGGGSGYTF
V gene: TRBV5-6; J gene: TRBJ2-7; D gene: -; clone size: -; CDR3 DNA: TGTGCCAGCAGCCAGGTAACCTACGAGCAGTACTTC; CDR3 protein: CASSQVTYEQYF
V gene: TRBV4-1; J gene: TRBJ1-4; D gene: -; clone size: -; CDR3 DNA: TGCGCCAGCAGCCAACTAAATCTAGATGAAAAACTGTTTTTT; CDR3 protein: CASSQLNLDEKLFF
V gene: TRBV27; J gene: TRBJ1-1; D gene: TRBD1; clone size: -; CDR3 DNA: TGTGCCAGCAGGACCGGGACAGGGGATGCTTTCTTT; CDR3 protein: CASRTGTGDAFF
V gene: TRBV19; J gene: TRBJ2-6; D gene: -; clone size: -; CDR3 DNA: TGTGCCAGTAGTATAGGTGGAGGCCTTTGGAGCTCTGGGGCCAACGTCCTGACTTTC; CDR3 protein: CASSIGGGLWSSGANVLTF
V gene: TRBV5-1; J gene: TRBJ2-3; D gene: -; clone size: -; CDR3 DNA: TGCGCCAGCAGCTTTGAGGGCATACCGAGGCTTGGCACAGATACGCAGTATTTT; CDR3 protein: CASSFEGIPRLGTDTQYF
V gene: TRBV12-3/TRBV12-4; J gene: TRBJ1-4; D gene: -; clone size: -; CDR3 DNA: TGTGCCAGCAGTTTTCCCCCCGGTGAAAAACTGTTTTTT; CDR3 protein: CASSFPPGEKLFF
V gene: TRBV4-2; J gene: TRBJ2-1; D gene: -; clone size: once; CDR3 DNA: TGTGCCAGCAGCCAATTTTCTTTAGGGGGCAATGAGCAGTTCTTC; CDR3 protein: CASSQFSLGGNEQFF
V gene: TRBV7-2; J gene: TRBJ1-1; D gene: -; clone size: -; CDR3 DNA: TGTGCCAGCAGCCCCTCACAGGGTAGGGACACTGAAGCTTTCTTT; CDR3 protein: CASSPSQGRDTEAFF
V gene: TRBV6-5; J gene: TRBJ1-2; D gene: TRBD1; clone size: -; CDR3 DNA: TGTGCCAGCAGACGCGGACAGGGGGCTATAGGCTACACCTTC; CDR3 protein: CASRRGQGAIGYTF
V gene: TRBV3-1/TRBV3-2; J gene: TRBJ2-7; D gene: TRBD1; clone size: -; CDR3 DNA: TGTGCCAGCAGCCCGGGACAGGCGACCTACGAGCAGTACTTC; CDR3 protein: CASSPGQATYEQYF
V gene: TRBV7-8; J gene: TRBJ1-2; D gene: -; clone size: few; CDR3 DNA: TGTGCCAGCAGCCCTAGTCTTGGCTACACCTTC; CDR3 protein: CASSPSLGYTF
V gene: TRBV4-3; J gene: TRBJ2-7; D gene: TRBD2; clone size: -; CDR3 DNA: TGCGCCAGCAGCCAAGAGGGGCGGGGGGGTTACGAGCAGTACTTC; CDR3 protein: CASSQEGRGGYEQYF
V gene: TRBV4-1; J gene: TRBJ2-3; D gene: -; clone size: -; CDR3 DNA: TGCGCCAGCAGCCAAGATCCTCTTACGCAGTATTTT; CDR3 protein: CASSQDPLTQYF